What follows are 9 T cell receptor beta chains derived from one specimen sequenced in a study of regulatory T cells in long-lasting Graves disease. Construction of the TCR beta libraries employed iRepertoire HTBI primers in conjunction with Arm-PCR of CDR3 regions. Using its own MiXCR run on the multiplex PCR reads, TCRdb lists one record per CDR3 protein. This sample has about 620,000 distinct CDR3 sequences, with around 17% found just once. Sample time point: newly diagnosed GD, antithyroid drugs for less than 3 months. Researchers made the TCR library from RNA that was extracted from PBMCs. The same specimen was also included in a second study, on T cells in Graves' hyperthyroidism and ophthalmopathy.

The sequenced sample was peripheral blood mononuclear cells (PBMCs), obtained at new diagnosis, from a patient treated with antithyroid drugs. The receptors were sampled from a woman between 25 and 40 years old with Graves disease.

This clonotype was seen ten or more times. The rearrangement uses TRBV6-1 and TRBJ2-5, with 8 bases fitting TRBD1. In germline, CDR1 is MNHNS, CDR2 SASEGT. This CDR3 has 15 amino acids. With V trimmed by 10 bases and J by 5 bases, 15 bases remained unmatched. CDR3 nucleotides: TGTGCCACGAGCTTTGGACAGGGTGGCAGGGAGACCCAGTACTTC. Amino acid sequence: CATSFGQGGRETQYF.

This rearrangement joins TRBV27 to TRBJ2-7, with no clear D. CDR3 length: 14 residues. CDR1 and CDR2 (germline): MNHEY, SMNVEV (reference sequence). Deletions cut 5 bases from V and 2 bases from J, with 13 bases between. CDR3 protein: CASSPQNLPYEQYF. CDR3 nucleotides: TGTGCCAGCAGTCCACAAAATCTTCCCTACGAGCAGTACTTC.

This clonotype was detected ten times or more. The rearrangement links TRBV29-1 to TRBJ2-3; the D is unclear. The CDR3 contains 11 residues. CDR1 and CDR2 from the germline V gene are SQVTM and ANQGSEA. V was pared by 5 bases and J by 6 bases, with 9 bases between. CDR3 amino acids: CSVKNTDTQYF. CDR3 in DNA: TGCAGCGTTAAAAATACGGATACGCAGTATTTT.

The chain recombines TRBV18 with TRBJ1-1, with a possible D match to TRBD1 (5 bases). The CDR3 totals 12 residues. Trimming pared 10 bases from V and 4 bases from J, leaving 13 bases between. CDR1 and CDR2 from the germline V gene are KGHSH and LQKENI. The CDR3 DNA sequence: TGTGCCACCACCCTCGGGGGCACTGAAGCTTTCTTT. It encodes CATTLGGTEAFF.

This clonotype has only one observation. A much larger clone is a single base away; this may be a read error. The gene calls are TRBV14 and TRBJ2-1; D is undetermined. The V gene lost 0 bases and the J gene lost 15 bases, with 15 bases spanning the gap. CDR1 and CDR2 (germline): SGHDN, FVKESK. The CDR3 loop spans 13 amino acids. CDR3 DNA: TGTGCCAGCAGCCAAGATCGACGCATCGGGCGGTTCTTC. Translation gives CASSQDRRIGRFF.

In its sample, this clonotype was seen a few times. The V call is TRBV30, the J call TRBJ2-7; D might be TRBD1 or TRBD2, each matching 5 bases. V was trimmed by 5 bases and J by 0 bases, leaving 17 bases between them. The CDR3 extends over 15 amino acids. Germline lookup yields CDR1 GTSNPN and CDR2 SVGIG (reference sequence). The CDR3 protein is CAWGKGPGLSYEQYF. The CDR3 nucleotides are TGTGCCTGGGGGAAGGGACCGGGTCTCTCCTACGAGCAGTACTTC. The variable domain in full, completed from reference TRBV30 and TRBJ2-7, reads SQTIHQWPATLVQPVGSPLSLECTVEGTSNPNLYWYRQAAGRGLQLLFYSVGIGQISSEVPQNLSASRPQDRQFILSSKKLLLSDSGFYLCAWGKGPGLSYEQYFGPGTRLTVT.

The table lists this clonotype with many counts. The CDR3 sequence: CASSLAGGAFF. For the CDR3, the DNA is TGTGCCAGCAGCTTAGCAGGAGGAGCTTTCTTT. This chain connects TRBV11-3 to TRBJ1-1; the D is unclear. V lost 1 base, J lost 10 bases, and 7 bases lay in between. This CDR3 has 11 amino acids. Germline V gene data show CDR1 as SGHNT and CDR2 as YENEEA. The full variable domain, completed using reference TRBV11-3 and TRBJ1-1, is EAGVVQSPRYKIIEKKQPVAFWCNPISGHNTLYWYLQNLGQGPELLIRYENEEAVDDSQLPKDRFSAERLKGVDSTLKIQPAELGDSAVYLCASSLAGGAFFGQGTRLTVV.

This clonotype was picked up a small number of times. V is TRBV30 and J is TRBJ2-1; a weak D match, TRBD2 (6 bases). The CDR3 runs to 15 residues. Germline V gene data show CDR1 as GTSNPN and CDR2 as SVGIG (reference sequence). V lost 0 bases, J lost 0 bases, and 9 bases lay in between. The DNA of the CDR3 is TGTGCCTGGAGTGTCCGGGGGAGCTCCTACAATGAGCAGTTCTTC. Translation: CAWSVRGSSYNEQFF.

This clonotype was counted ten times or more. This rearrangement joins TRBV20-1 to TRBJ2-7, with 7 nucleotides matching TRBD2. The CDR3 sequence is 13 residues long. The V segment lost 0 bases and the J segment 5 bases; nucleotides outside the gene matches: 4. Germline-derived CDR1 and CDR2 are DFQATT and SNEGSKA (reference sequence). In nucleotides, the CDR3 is TGCAGTGCTAGAGAGGGAGGGTCTAACGAGCAGTACTTC. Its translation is CSAREGGSNEQYF.